This T cell receptor beta chain is drawn from a study of T-cell reconstitution after alpha-beta-depleted transplantation in children. Unique molecular identifiers tagged the TCRbeta library. TCRdb fed the PCR reads into MiXCR, producing one record per CDR3 protein. This sample has 640,000 or so distinct CDR3 sequences, with over 15% found just once. Trimming pared 5 bases from V and 4 bases from J, leaving 12 bases between. This CDR3 has 15 amino acids. Germline-derived CDR1 and CDR2 are SGHVS and FQNEAQ. The origin of this receptor is a human donor who donated a stem cell graft to a child with acute myeloid leukemia. The source material was PBMCs from the stem cell graft donor, sampled from the stem cell graft. The chain couples TRBV7-8 to TRBJ2-6; D is possibly TRBD1 or TRBD2 (5 bases each). The CDR3 region has the DNA TGTGCCAGCAGCCCAGGGAGCGCCGGGGCCAACGTCCTGACTTTC. Translated: CASSPGSAGANVLTF. The variable domain in full, completed from reference TRBV7-8 and TRBJ2-6, reads GAGVSQSPRYKVAKRGQDVALRCDPISGHVSLFWYQQALGQGPEFLTYFQNEAQLDKSGLPSDRFFAERPEGSVSTLKIQRTQQEDSAVYLCASSPGSAGANVLTFGAGSRLTVL.